This is a list of T cell receptor beta chains from one sample in a study of cytomegalovirus exposure and HLA in healthy donors. Generated by immunoSEQ multiplex PCR, the TCRdb table keeps only in-frame clones and is missing some. This sample yields roughly 97,000 clones, of which roughly 73% are seen a single time; over 3% belongs to the top ten. Sequencing input: PBMCs. Receptors originate from a man between 40 and 49 years old in good health and CMV-seronegative. Both conserved end residues are part of each CDR3. Fields, in order: J gene, V gene, clone size, D gene, CDR3 DNA, CDR3 protein. D genes are given only for firm matches. Clone size is not always given. Where it is, it says once, few, many or a class for expanded clones.

J: TRBJ2-3
V: TRBV10-3
size: NA
D: TRBD1
DNA: TGTGCCATCAGTGAGTCGATGTGGACAGGAGACACAGATACGCAGTATTTT
CDR3: CAISESMWTGDTDTQYF

J: TRBJ1-1
V: TRBV5-8
size: NA
D: NA
DNA: TGTGCCAGCAGCCCCGACAGGATGAACACTGAAGCTTTCTTT
CDR3: CASSPDRMNTEAFF

J: TRBJ2-7
V: TRBV15
size: NA
D: NA
DNA: TGTGCCACCAGCAGAGAGGGGGGAGGCTACGAGCAGTACTTC
CDR3: CATSREGGGYEQYF

J: TRBJ1-1
V: TRBV27
size: NA
D: TRBD1
DNA: TGTGCCAGCAGTAGAAGGACAGGGAACACTGAAGCTTTCTTT
CDR3: CASSRRTGNTEAFF

J: TRBJ1-5
V: TRBV5-1
size: once
D: NA
DNA: TGCGCCAGCAGCCTTTGGGCAGGGGATCAGCCCCAGCATTTT
CDR3: CASSLWAGDQPQHF

J: TRBJ1-1
V: TRBV29-1
size: NA
D: NA
DNA: TGCAGCGTGGGCGAGGGAGGCCGAGAAGCTTTCTTT
CDR3: CSVGEGGREAFF

J: TRBJ1-2
V: TRBV14
size: NA
D: TRBD1
DNA: TGTGCCAGCAGCCAACTATCGGGACAGGGAGTATACTATGGCTACACCTTC
CDR3: CASSQLSGQGVYYGYTF

J: TRBJ1-2
V: TRBV7-3
size: NA
D: NA
DNA: TGTGCCAGCAGCTCCGGCGGTGGCTATGGCTACACCTTC
CDR3: CASSSGGGYGYTF

J: TRBJ1-5
V: TRBV10-3
size: NA
D: TRBD1
DNA: TGTGCCATCAGTGATGGGGACAGGGGTGGCAATCAGCCCCAGCATTTT
CDR3: CAISDGDRGGNQPQHF

J: TRBJ1-3
V: TRBV7-9
size: NA
D: NA
DNA: TGTGCCAGCAGCTTAGGGTATTGGAGGGATGGATACACCATATATTTT
CDR3: CASSLGYWRDGYTIYF

J: TRBJ2-7
V: TRBV30
size: NA
D: NA
DNA: TGTGCCTGGGGGCTCGGGGAGCTAACCTACGAGCAGTACTTC
CDR3: CAWGLGELTYEQYF

J: TRBJ2-3
V: TRBV19
size: NA
D: TRBD1
DNA: TGTGCCAGCCAGGACAGGAGCACAGATACGCAGTATTTT
CDR3: CASQDRSTDTQYF

J: TRBJ1-2
V: TRBV27
size: NA
D: TRBD1
DNA: TGTGCCAGCAGACCGGGACAGGGATCCTATGGCTACACCTTC
CDR3: CASRPGQGSYGYTF

J: TRBJ2-1
V: TRBV27
size: NA
D: TRBD2
DNA: TGTGCCAGCAGTCCTAGCGGGGACTACAATGAGCAGTTCTTC
CDR3: CASSPSGDYNEQFF

J: TRBJ2-5
V: TRBV18
size: NA
D: NA
DNA: TGTGCCAGCTCACCACCGTTCAGGCAAGAGACCCAGTACTTC
CDR3: CASSPPFRQETQYF

J: TRBJ2-7
V: TRBV11-2
size: NA
D: NA
DNA: TGTGCCAGCAGCGGACTCGACTACGAGCAGTACTTC
CDR3: CASSGLDYEQYF

J: TRBJ2-6
V: TRBV5-5
size: NA
D: TRBD1
DNA: TGTGCCAGCGCTATAGTAGGGACAGGGGGAGGTGGGGCCAACGTCCTGACTTTC
CDR3: CASAIVGTGGGGANVLTF

J: TRBJ1-1
V: TRBV6-1
size: few
D: TRBD1
DNA: TGTGCCAGCAGTGTCCCGGGACAGGGTAACAAACCGAACACTGAAGCTTTCTTT
CDR3: CASSVPGQGNKPNTEAFF

J: TRBJ1-5
V: TRBV10-3
size: NA
D: NA
DNA: TGTGCCATCAGTGATATCTCAGGGCCAAATCAGCCCCAGCATTTT
CDR3: CAISDISGPNQPQHF

J: TRBJ2-6
V: TRBV29-1
size: NA
D: TRBD1
DNA: TGCAGCGGTCGGGACAGGGAGGTTAATGGGGCCAACGTCCTGACTTTC
CDR3: CSGRDREVNGANVLTF

J: TRBJ1-2
V: TRBV7-8
size: once
D: NA
DNA: TGTGCCAGCAGCTCGCTTTTTGTGACAGCAACTAACTATGGCTACACCTTC
CDR3: CASSSLFVTATNYGYTF

J: TRBJ1-1
V: TRBV28
size: NA
D: TRBD1
DNA: TGTGCCAGCAGTCGGACAGGTGGTAACACTGAAGCTTTCTTT
CDR3: CASSRTGGNTEAFF

J: TRBJ1-2
V: TRBV6-5
size: NA
D: NA
DNA: TGTGCCAGCAGTTACGAATCGGACACCGCGGGCTACACCTTC
CDR3: CASSYESDTAGYTF

J: TRBJ2-2
V: TRBV4-3
size: NA
D: TRBD2
DNA: TGCGCCAGCAGCCCTGGGGGAGGGTTGGACACCGGGGAGCTGTTTTTT
CDR3: CASSPGGGLDTGELFF

J: TRBJ2-2
V: TRBV29-1
size: NA
D: NA
DNA: TGCAGCGTTGAGAGCATGGAACAGGGATTCACCGGGGAGCTGTTTTTT
CDR3: CSVESMEQGFTGELFF

J: TRBJ2-7
V: TRBV10-1
size: NA
D: TRBD1
DNA: TGCGCCAGCAGTAGAACAGGGGAGACCTCCTACGAGCAGTACTTC
CDR3: CASSRTGETSYEQYF

J: TRBJ1-3
V: TRBV9
size: once
D: NA
DNA: TGTGCCAGCAGCTACAGAGTGGGCTCTGGAAACACCATATATTTT
CDR3: CASSYRVGSGNTIYF

J: TRBJ2-3
V: TRBV6-1
size: NA
D: NA
DNA: TGTGCCAGCAGTGAATTTGAGGGGGAGACCACAGATACGCAGTATTTT
CDR3: CASSEFEGETTDTQYF

J: TRBJ2-3
V: TRBV9
size: NA
D: TRBD2
DNA: TGTGCCAGCAGCGTAGCTGTAGCGGGGAGCACAGATACGCAGTATTTT
CDR3: CASSVAVAGSTDTQYF

J: TRBJ2-3
V: TRBV7-2
size: NA
D: NA
DNA: TGTGCCAGCAGCTTAGTCGGGGGTGGCACAGATACGCAGTATTTT
CDR3: CASSLVGGGTDTQYF

J: TRBJ1-3
V: TRBV7-8
size: once
D: NA
DNA: TGTGCCAGCAGCTTAAACAGGGGAAACACCATATATTTT
CDR3: CASSLNRGNTIYF

J: TRBJ1-5
V: TRBV15
size: NA
D: NA
DNA: TGTGCCACCAGCGCGAAAGACAGGAAGCAGCCCCAGCATTTT
CDR3: CATSAKDRKQPQHF

J: TRBJ2-7
V: TRBV20-1
size: NA
D: TRBD1
DNA: TGCAGTGGGCAGGGGGATGTATCGCAGTACTTC
CDR3: CSGQGDVSQYF